The 15 T cell receptor beta chains reported below all come from one sample, sequenced in a study of T cells after yellow fever vaccination. Each CDR3 protein is one row after TCRdb ran MiXCR on the 5' RACE reads. This table has 300,000 to 450,000 distinct CDR3 sequences, roughly 7.5% appearing once. The specimen comprised PBMCs, sampled more than 35 days after the first yellow fever vaccination. The source is a man between 18 and 29 years old who received the YFV17D yellow fever vaccine.

The table lists this clonotype with a few counts. This chain uses TRBV7-2 with TRBJ2-1; D perhaps matches TRBD2 (6 bases). The CDR3 covers 12 residues. V was pared by 3 bases and J by 9 bases, with 9 bases between. The germline V gene has CDR1 SGHTA and CDR2 FQGNSA. CDR3 in amino acids: CASSLDYGEQFF. The CDR3 DNA is TGTGCCAGCAGCTTGGACTACGGTGAGCAGTTCTTC.

This clonotype was counted at least ten times. The chain carries TRBV7-9 and TRBJ1-1, with a possible D match to TRBD1 (6 bases). Germline lookup yields CDR1 SEHNR and CDR2 FQNEAQ (reference sequence). The CDR3 contains 14 residues. V was clipped by 6 bases and J by 10 bases, with 21 bases between them. The CDR3 loop reads CASSPRSGAGRAFF. DNA for the CDR3: TGTGCCAGCAGTCCCCGTTCGGGGGCGGGGAGAGCTTTCTTT.

At least ten counts were recorded for this clonotype. The rearrangement uses TRBV7-2 and TRBJ1-3; 8 bases agree with TRBD1. The CDR3 totals 16 residues. V lost 1 base to trimming and J lost 2 bases; unmatched junction nucleotides: 4. CDR1 is SGHTA, CDR2 FQGNSA, per germline. The CDR3 DNA sequence: TGTGCCAGCAGCTTAGGAGACAGGGGAGCTGGAAACACCATATATTTT. Protein: CASSLGDRGAGNTIYF.

The chain employs TRBV5-1 and TRBJ1-5; tentatively, D is TRBD1 (5 bases). Per the germline V gene, CDR1 is SGHRS and CDR2 is YFSETQ. Trimming removed 5 bases from V and 2 bases from J, with 14 bases in between. The CDR3 loop spans 15 amino acids. The CDR3: CASRPGPWGNQPQHF. The CDR3 DNA is TGCGCCAGCAGACCGGGACCCTGGGGCAATCAGCCCCAGCATTTT.

V gene TRBV6-5 combines with J gene TRBJ1-2; D uncertain. Trimming removed 2 bases at V and 3 bases at J, with 10 bases between. This CDR3 spans 14 amino acids. Germline CDR1 MNHEY, CDR2 SVGAGI. The CDR3 DNA sequence: TGTGCCAGCAGTTACACCGCAGGCGACTATGGCTACACCTTC. Translating it yields CASSYTAGDYGYTF.

The genes are TRBV12-3 or TRBV12-4 and TRBJ2-1; D remains ambiguous. V lost 6 bases and J 7 bases, leaving 10 bases between the germline ends. This CDR3 has 12 residues. The CDR3 reads CASSSNVNEQFF. DNA for the CDR3: TGTGCCAGCAGCTCCAATGTAAATGAGCAGTTCTTC.

This clonotype was detected ten times or more. This chain uses TRBV20-1 with TRBJ2-3, with D unclear. Germline V gene sequence: CDR1 DFQATT, CDR2 SNEGSKA (reference sequence). The V end lost 0 bases, the J end lost 2 bases, and 6 bases lay between the germline ends. The CDR3 totals 13 residues. CDR3: CSAREVYTDTQYF. The CDR3 nucleotides are TGCAGTGCTAGAGAGGTGTACACAGATACGCAGTATTTT.

The V and J genes are TRBV20-1 and TRBJ1-1, with D maybe TRBD1 (5 bases). V was cut by 5 bases and J by 2 bases, with 15 bases left in between. CDR3 length equals 14 residues. Germline V gene lookup returns CDR1 DFQATT and CDR2 SNEGSKA (reference sequence). The DNA of the CDR3 is TGCAGTGCTCCGAGGGGCGGTGAAAACACTGAAGCTTTCTTT. Its protein product is CSAPRGGENTEAFF.

The chain carries TRBV7-2 and TRBJ2-2; TRBD2 agrees at 8 bases. V lost 1 base to trimming and J lost 8 bases; unmatched junction nucleotides: 0. Germline V gene lookup returns CDR1 SGHTA and CDR2 FQGNSA. The CDR3 runs 13 residues. The CDR3 loop is CASSLGGGGELFF. CDR3 nucleotide sequence: TGTGCCAGCAGCTTAGGCGGGGGGGGGGAGCTGTTTTTT.

This clonotype came up a few times. The rearrangement joins TRBV18 to TRBJ1-5; 9 positions match TRBD1. J lost 4 bases, V lost 3 bases, and 7 bases had no gene match. Germline V lookup: CDR1 KGHSH, CDR2 LQKENI. The CDR3 is 16 residues long. The CDR3 here is CASSPRTGALNQPQHF. CDR3 sequence (DNA): TGTGCCAGCTCACCGAGGACAGGGGCCCTGAATCAGCCCCAGCATTTT.

This clonotype was recorded at least ten times. The chain has TRBV9 and TRBJ2-5; 8 positions match TRBD2. CDR3 length: 16 amino acids. Germline CDR1 is SGDLS and CDR2 is YYNGEE. Trimming cost V 3 bases and J 2 bases; bases outside gene matches: 9. This CDR3 reads CASSARGGTVQETQYF. CDR3 nucleotides: TGTGCCAGCAGCGCCCGGGGGGGCACAGTTCAAGAGACCCAGTACTTC.

The chain carries TRBV25-1 and TRBJ2-7, with 11 bases matching TRBD1. With V trimmed by 6 bases and J by 0 bases, 10 bases remained unmatched. This CDR3 is 17 amino acids long. The germline V gene encodes CDR1 MGHDK and CDR2 SYGVNS. Here the CDR3 reads CASSASPGTGGSYEQYF. CDR3 nucleotides: TGTGCCAGCAGCGCCTCGCCAGGGACAGGGGGCTCCTACGAGCAGTACTTC.

The V call is TRBV5-1, the J call TRBJ2-1, with a possible D match to TRBD2 (5 bases). The CDR3 contains 14 residues. The germline V gene encodes CDR1 SGHRS and CDR2 YFSETQ. V was pared by 2 bases and J by 5 bases, with 11 bases between. The CDR3 sequence is CASSLRTENNEQFF. DNA of the CDR3: TGCGCCAGCAGCTTAAGGACTGAGAACAATGAGCAGTTCTTC.

The chain recombines TRBV24-1 with TRBJ2-5; TRBD1 is a possible D gene (5 bases). This CDR3 has 15 residues. CDR1 and CDR2 from the germline V gene are KGHDR and SFDVKD. Trimming pared 5 bases from V and 5 bases from J, leaving 17 bases between. CDR3 DNA: TGTGCCACCAGTGCCGGCGACAGTCATGGGGAGACCCAGTACTTC. Translated, it gives CATSAGDSHGETQYF.

This clonotype was seen many times. The CDR3, as DNA: TGTGCCAGCAGCAGGGGGACTGCAACTATGGAGCAGTACTTC. Translation gives CASSRGTATMEQYF. The J gene is TRBJ2-7, the V gene TRBV7-6; D might be TRBD1 or TRBD2, each matching 6 bases. From germline, CDR1 is SGHVS and CDR2 FNYEAQ. The V gene lost 5 bases and the J gene lost 7 bases, with 18 bases spanning the gap. The CDR3 totals 14 residues.